The clone carrying this T cell receptor (beta chain) turned up a few times. The junction departs from germline at one end; a sequencing error may be responsible. The data belong to a study of blood T cells in healthy people across ages. A second 7 to 11 cycle PCR used barcoded and J-beta primers. Each cDNA molecule, via a template-switch adaptor with 12 random nucleotides, was tagged. Via MiXCR, TCRdb re-called the 5' RACE reads, giving one row per CDR3 protein. The data contain roughly 500,000 distinct CDR3 sequences, 24% of them singletons. Donors ranged from about 6 to 90 years old and were healthy Caucasians in Russia. This CDR3 has 13 residues. The germline V gene encodes CDR1 DFQATT and CDR2 SNEGSKA (reference sequence). These data were also filed under a second study, of T cells of mothers and their children. That source adds: For each mother, over 8 million TCR beta CDR3 reads were obtained, and for each child, about 3 million.

This clonotype originated in a boy between 10 and 17 years old in good health. The sequenced material came from blood. The chain links TRBV20-1 to TRBJ2-1; 7 bases agree with TRBD2. The chain's CDR3 is CSASLTAGLVQSF. CDR3 DNA: TGCAGTGCTAGCCTCACGGCCGGACTAGTTCAGAGCTTC.